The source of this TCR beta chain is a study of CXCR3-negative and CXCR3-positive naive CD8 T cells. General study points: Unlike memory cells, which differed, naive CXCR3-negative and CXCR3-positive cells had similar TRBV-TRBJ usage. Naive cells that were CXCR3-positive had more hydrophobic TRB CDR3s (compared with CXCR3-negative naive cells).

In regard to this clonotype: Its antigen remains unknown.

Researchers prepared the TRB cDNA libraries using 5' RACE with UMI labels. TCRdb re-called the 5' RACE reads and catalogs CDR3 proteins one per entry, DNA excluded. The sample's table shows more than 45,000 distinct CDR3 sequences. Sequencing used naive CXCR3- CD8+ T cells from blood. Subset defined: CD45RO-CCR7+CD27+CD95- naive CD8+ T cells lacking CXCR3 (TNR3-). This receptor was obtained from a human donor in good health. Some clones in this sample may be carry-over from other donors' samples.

CDR3 protein: CASSFVAGVRHEQYF. The chain recombines TRBV7-9 with TRBJ2-7; TCRdb selects TRBD2, and the lack of DNA leaves this call unchecked. This CDR3 region has 15 residues. Looked up from germline, CDR1 is SEHNR and CDR2 is FQNEAQ (reference sequence). The whole variable domain, remainder taken from reference TRBV7-9 and TRBJ2-7, is DTGVSQNPRHKITKRGQNVTFRCDPISEHNRLYWYRQTLGQGPEFLTYFQNEAQLEKSRLLSDRFSAERPKGSFSTLEIQRTEQGDSAMYLCASSFVAGVRHEQYFGPGTRLTVT.